This is a list of T cell receptor beta chains from one sample in a study of blood T cell repertoires in COVID-19. The method was immunoSEQ multiplex PCR; TCRdb's version includes in-frame clones alone and lacks a portion of them. The data contain 110,000 or so clones, roughly 79% of them singletons. Sequencing was performed on peripheral blood. The receptor set was obtained from a human donor in a cohort sampled during active COVID-19. Both conserved end residues are part of each CDR3. A D gene is named only where the DNA matches it firmly. Clone size appears in some rows only: once, few, many, or a class for an expanded clone.

d_gene | j_gene | v_gene | abundance | CDR3aa | CDR3nt
. | TRBJ1-2 | TRBV7-9 | . | CASTSSGSTSDYGYTF | TGTGCCAGCACCTCGTCCGGGTCTACATCAGACTATGGCTACACCTTC
. | TRBJ1-2 | TRBV30 | . | CAWSSGYNNGYTF | TGTGCCTGGAGTTCGGGATATAACAATGGCTACACCTTC
. | TRBJ2-7 | TRBV24-1 | . | CATSDFSSSPSEQYF | TGTGCCACCAGTGATTTTTCCAGTTCCCCTAGCGAGCAGTACTTC
. | TRBJ2-7 | TRBV7-9 | once | CASSPQALGEQYF | TGTGCCAGCAGCCCACAGGCCTTGGGCGAGCAGTACTTC
. | TRBJ2-2 | TRBV27 | . | CASSLSSGLHTGELFF | TGTGCCAGCAGTTTATCCAGCGGGTTGCACACCGGGGAGCTGTTTTTT
. | TRBJ2-1 | TRBV5-1 | . | CASSLEVAQYNEQFF | TGCGCCAGCAGCTTGGAGGTAGCGCAGTACAATGAGCAGTTCTTC
. | TRBJ2-7 | TRBV3-1/TRBV3-2 | . | CASSGRGAYEQYF | TGTGCCAGCAGCGGGAGGGGGGCCTACGAGCAGTACTTC
. | TRBJ2-5 | TRBV28 | . | CASRQGQETQYF | TGTGCCAGCAGGCAGGGACAAGAGACCCAGTACTTC
. | TRBJ1-4 | TRBV10-3 | . | CAISADGTPNEKLFF | TGTGCCATCAGTGCGGACGGGACACCTAATGAAAAACTGTTTTTT
TRBD2 | TRBJ2-2 | TRBV18 | . | CASSPRRREYTGELFF | TGTGCCAGCTCACCTAGGAGGCGGGAGTACACCGGGGAGCTGTTTTTT
. | TRBJ1-1 | TRBV24-1 | . | CATSDLTGQNTEAFF | TGTGCCACCAGTGATCTAACTGGACAGAACACTGAAGCTTTCTTT
. | TRBJ1-5 | TRBV7-2 | . | CASSLVGGGRVQPQHF | TGTGCCAGCAGCTTAGTGGGTGGAGGGAGGGTTCAGCCCCAGCATTTT
TRBD1 | TRBJ2-7 | TRBV6-5 | . | CASRKGQGIWEQYF | TGTGCCAGCAGAAAGGGACAGGGAATTTGGGAGCAGTACTTC
TRBD1 | TRBJ1-1 | TRBV20-1 | . | CSASQGANTEAFF | TGCAGTGCTAGTCAGGGGGCCAACACTGAAGCTTTCTTT
TRBD1 | TRBJ1-1 | TRBV28 | once | CASSTTGVGTEAFF | TGTGCCAGCAGTACAACAGGGGTAGGGACTGAAGCTTTCTTT
TRBD1 | TRBJ2-7 | TRBV27 | . | CASSLTGTGVYEQYF | TGTGCCAGCAGTCTTACCGGGACAGGGGTGTACGAGCAGTACTTC
TRBD1 | TRBJ2-7 | TRBV19 | . | CASSPGQVTYEQYF | TGTGCCAGTAGTCCTGGACAGGTCACCTACGAGCAGTACTTC
TRBD1 | TRBJ1-2 | TRBV6-2/TRBV6-3 | few | CASSPTGDYGYTF | TGTGCCAGCAGTCCGACAGGGGATTATGGCTACACCTTC
. | TRBJ1-2 | TRBV9 | few | CASSSEGTSYTF | TGTGCCAGCAGCTCCGAGGGAACGAGCTACACCTTC
. | TRBJ2-3 | TRBV6-5 | . | CASYAPGADTQYF | TGTGCCAGCTATGCCCCCGGGGCAGATACGCAGTATTTT
TRBD1 | TRBJ2-6 | TRBV19 | once | CASSIGTGGPGANVLTF | TGTGCCAGTAGTATTGGGACAGGGGGACCTGGGGCCAACGTCCTGACTTTC
TRBD1 | TRBJ2-6 | TRBV7-2 | once | CASSPGTGRGANVLTF | TGTGCCAGCAGCCCCGGGACAGGGAGGGGGGCCAACGTCCTGACTTTC
TRBD1 | TRBJ1-2 | TRBV5-1 | . | CASSLHGTGASGYTF | TGCGCCAGCAGTCTCCACGGGACAGGGGCGAGTGGCTACACCTTC
TRBD1 | TRBJ1-1 | TRBV18 | . | CASSPPGQGNTEAFF | TGTGCCAGCTCACCACCGGGACAGGGGAACACTGAAGCTTTCTTT
TRBD1 | TRBJ1-5 | TRBV7-9 | . | CASSETGEEPQHF | TGTGCCAGCAGCGAGACAGGGGAGGAGCCCCAGCATTTT
TRBD1 | TRBJ1-4 | TRBV5-1 | . | CASSLPDRGEKLFF | TGCGCCAGCAGCCTCCCCGACAGGGGGGAAAAACTGTTTTTT
. | TRBJ1-4 | TRBV30 | . | CAWSRARDEKLFF | TGTGCCTGGAGTCGGGCCAGGGATGAAAAACTGTTTTTT
. | TRBJ1-2 | TRBV19 | once | CASSAPGQPNYGYTF | TGTGCCAGTAGTGCCCCGGGACAACCTAACTATGGCTACACCTTC
TRBD2 | TRBJ2-3 | TRBV30 | . | CAWSRKAGTTRNTDTQYF | TGTGCCTGGAGTCGCAAAGCCGGGACTACCCGGAACACAGATACGCAGTATTTT
TRBD2 | TRBJ2-1 | TRBV9 | . | CASSVDLSGSIEQFF | TGTGCCAGCAGCGTAGATCTTAGCGGGAGTATTGAGCAGTTCTTC
. | TRBJ2-7 | TRBV2 | . | CASSDSGANIYEQYF | TGTGCCAGCAGTGATTCAGGGGCCAATATCTACGAGCAGTACTTC
. | TRBJ2-1 | TRBV27 | once | CASSPGTIPHEQFF | TGTGCCAGCAGCCCCGGGACAATCCCTCATGAGCAGTTCTTC
TRBD1 | TRBJ1-4 | TRBV4-3 | . | CASSQSSGQGVPEKLFF | TGCGCCAGCAGCCAGAGCTCCGGACAGGGTGTGCCTGAAAAACTGTTTTTT
TRBD2 | TRBJ2-5 | TRBV28 | . | CASSFQGLAGEETQYF | TGTGCCAGCAGTTTCCAGGGACTAGCGGGAGAGGAGACCCAGTACTTC
TRBD1 | TRBJ1-5 | TRBV15 | . | CATSRETGPNQPQHF | TGTGCCACCAGCAGAGAGACAGGGCCTAATCAGCCCCAGCATTTT
. | TRBJ1-5 | TRBV6-2/TRBV6-3 | . | CASSYSRVLQPQHF | TGTGCCAGCAGTTACTCCAGGGTACTTCAGCCCCAGCATTTT
. | TRBJ1-2 | TRBV6-2/TRBV6-3 | . | CASSLNSYGYTF | TGTGCCAGCAGTTTAAACAGCTATGGCTACACCTTC
. | TRBJ2-2 | TRBV7-2 | . | CASSPPGLTNTGELFF | TGTGCCAGCAGCCCACCGGGACTGACGAACACCGGGGAGCTGTTTTTT
TRBD2 | TRBJ2-1 | TRBV7-2 | . | CASSPLRLAGAWVNEQFF | TGTGCCAGCAGCCCGCTGAGACTAGCGGGAGCGTGGGTCAATGAGCAGTTCTTC
TRBD1 | TRBJ2-7 | TRBV5-5 | many | CASSWTGEEQYF | TGTGCCAGCAGCTGGACAGGGGAGGAGCAGTACTTC
TRBD2 | TRBJ2-1 | TRBV30 | . | CACPLAGVINEQFF | TGTGCCTGCCCACTAGCGGGGGTTATAAATGAGCAGTTCTTC
. | TRBJ1-5 | TRBV10-3 | once | CAIRGQGGNQPQHF | TGTGCCATCAGGGGCCAGGGCGGAAATCAGCCCCAGCATTTT
. | TRBJ1-4 | TRBV25-1 | once | CASSELGGNEKLFF | TGTGCCAGCAGTGAATTAGGGGGTAATGAAAAACTGTTTTTT
. | TRBJ1-2 | TRBV4-3 | few | CASSQAPTGVKGGYTF | TGCGCCAGCAGCCAAGCCCCGACGGGGGTAAAAGGGGGCTACACCTTC
TRBD2 | TRBJ2-7 | TRBV7-9 | . | CASSSTSESYEQYF | TGTGCCAGCAGCTCGACTAGCGAATCCTACGAGCAGTACTTC
TRBD1 | TRBJ2-3 | TRBV25-1 | . | CASSGADRGGDTQYF | TGTGCCAGCAGTGGGGCGGACAGGGGAGGAGATACGCAGTATTTT